The following is a T cell receptor beta chain sequence with its context. The germline gives CDR1 SGHRS, CDR2 YFSETQ. The CDR3 extends over 18 amino acids. Deletions cut 4 bases from V and 8 bases from J, with 27 bases between. Primers used in a second PCR of roughly 6 to 11 cycles were a sample-barcoded 5' primer and a J-beta primer mix. Each CDR3 protein gets one entry after TCRdb re-called the 5' RACE reads with MiXCR. The table shows roughly 730,000 distinct CDR3 sequences, with approximately 53% occurring only once. These data belong to a study of blood T cells in healthy people across ages. This sequence was found in a man aged 35 to 55 in good health. Sequences were obtained from blood. The chain joins TRBV5-1 to TRBJ2-2; a weak D match, TRBD1 (6 bases). CDR3 in amino acids: CASSRGPGQGKATGELFF. The CDR3 coding sequence is TGCGCCAGCAGCCGGGGCCCCGGGCAGGGGAAGGCGACGGGGGAGCTGTTTTTT.